This record looks at one T cell receptor (beta chain) sequence and its context. In the original processing: Using reference gene primer amplification, nucleated cell counts were estimated. Measured with immunoSEQ multiplex PCR; TCRdb has only the in-frame clones, and not every one. Clone size and the V and J calls come from that table; the DNA yielded D and trimming. Altogether 150,000 to 200,000 clones are present, about four fifths being singletons, with the ten largest covering under 8.5%. The CDR3 contains 12 residues. V lost 9 bases and J 5 bases, leaving 13 bases between the germline ends. CDR1 and CDR2 from the germline V gene are MRHNA and SNTAGT. These data originate in a study of blood T cell repertoires in COVID-19. Study background: Sites across the United States, Italy and Spain contributed samples from acute and convalescent COVID-19.

Specimen: peripheral blood. The chain combines TRBV6-4 with TRBJ2-5; a possible D gene is TRBD1 (5 bases). The receptor was isolated from a man aged 40-49 years who had recovered from COVID-19. CDR3 bases: TGTGCCAGGAGGCTTGGGGCGGAGACCCAGTACTTC. Residues: CARRLGAETQYF.